This TCR beta chain was captured by sequencing in a study of cytomegalovirus exposure and HLA in healthy donors. Healthy donors of bone marrow made up the group. Concerning this clone: Its matching antigen is unknown.

The CDR3 runs 18 residues. Trimming at V came to 3 bases and at J to 4 bases, leaving 11 bases not matched to a gene. Germline values: CDR1 SGHDT, CDR2 YYEEEE. Study results and caveats: As immune exposure information, only CMV serostatus was available. Most of the CMV-associated TCR beta chains (in a later analysis) appeared to be HLA-restricted.

PCR was performed using 60 Vbeta and 13 Jbeta primers. Under the authors' procedure: Unique TCR beta chains totaled approximately 83 million in a later count, with roughly 11 million of them shared. The table came from immunoSEQ multiplex PCR; TCRdb's copy has only in-frame clones and leaves some out. V and J calls and clone size are as listed in that table; D and trimming were resolved from the DNA. The sample includes some 110,000 clones. This clonotype originated in a man aged 25-40 years in good health and CMV-seronegative. The chain uses TRBV5-6 and TRBJ2-1; 12 positions match TRBD1. The material sequenced was PBMCs. The CDR3 loop reads CASSWGQGAGTIYNEQFF. CDR3 nucleotides: TGTGCCAGCAGCTGGGGACAGGGGGCTGGCACCATTTACAATGAGCAGTTCTTC.